The rows below give T cell receptor beta chains drawn from one sample of a study of Ad26.COV2.S vaccination and SARS-CoV-2 variants. Method: immunoSEQ multiplex PCR; TCRdb's copy keeps in-frame clones and lacks some. Here the sample spans nearly 400,000 clones, about 89% being singletons. The sequencing here drew on peripheral blood, taken in a trial of Ad26.COV2.S vaccine versus placebo. These receptors came from a person aged 18-65 years who received the Ad26.COV2.S COVID-19 vaccine or a placebo. Each CDR3 is given with its conserved first and last residue. The D gene is left open where the match is weak. Clone size, where shown, is once, few, many, or a class for clones that have expanded.

J | D | size | V | DNA | CDR3
TRBJ2-7 | NA | NA | TRBV27 | TGTGCCAGCAGTTCAAACACCTACGAGCAGTACTTC | CASSSNTYEQYF
TRBJ2-2 | TRBD1 | NA | TRBV11-2 | TGTGCCAGCAGGGCAGGGGGCCCGAACACCGGGGAGCTGTTTTTT | CASRAGGPNTGELFF
TRBJ1-5 | NA | few | TRBV28 | TGTGCCAGCAGTTTATGGAGAGGGGTCCGGCAGCCCCAGCATTTT | CASSLWRGVRQPQHF
TRBJ1-3 | NA | NA | TRBV30 | TGTGCCTGGAGAATACAAAACACCATATATTTT | CAWRIQNTIYF
TRBJ2-7 | TRBD2 | NA | TRBV6-2/TRBV6-3 | TGTGCCAGCAGCCCGGGGGAGGGGCGGTCCTACGAGCAGTACTTC | CASSPGEGRSYEQYF
TRBJ2-7 | TRBD2 | NA | TRBV3-1/TRBV3-2 | TGTGCCAGCACGCTCTACCGGGGGGGCGAGCAGTACTTC | CASTLYRGGEQYF
TRBJ2-1 | TRBD2 | NA | TRBV11-2 | TGTGCCAGCAGCTTAATCGGTAGCGGGAGGCTGAACAATGAGCAGTTCTTC | CASSLIGSGRLNNEQFF
TRBJ1-1 | NA | few | TRBV4-1 | TGCGCCAGCAGCCAAGTAGCCCGGGGGGCGAACACTGAAGCTTTCTTT | CASSQVARGANTEAFF
TRBJ2-7 | TRBD1 | NA | TRBV3-1/TRBV3-2 | TGTGCCAGCAGCCAAGGACAGGGGGCTTCTTACGAGCAGTACTTC | CASSQGQGASYEQYF
TRBJ2-7 | TRBD1 | once | TRBV7-2 | TGTGCCAGCAGCAAGGACAGGGGCACCTACGAGCAGTACTTC | CASSKDRGTYEQYF
TRBJ2-7 | NA | NA | TRBV7-6 | TGTGCCAGCAGCTTGAGATCGGACTTCACCTACGAGCAGTACTTC | CASSLRSDFTYEQYF
TRBJ2-7 | TRBD2 | NA | TRBV11-2 | TGTGCCAGCAGCTCGGGACTAGCGGGAGAACAGTACTTC | CASSSGLAGEQYF
TRBJ1-4 | NA | NA | TRBV5-6 | TGTGCCAGCAGCCGAGGACCCGGAGCTGAAAAACTGTTTTTT | CASSRGPGAEKLFF
TRBJ2-1 | TRBD2 | NA | TRBV27 | TGTGCCAGCTGGGCCTTAGGGAGGGAGGGCAATGAGCAGTTCTTC | CASWALGREGNEQFF
TRBJ2-3 | NA | once | TRBV7-3 | TGTGCCAGCAGCTCCAGCACAGATACGCAGTATTTT | CASSSSTDTQYF
TRBJ2-5 | TRBD2 | NA | TRBV6-5 | TGTGCCAGCAGTTTGGCTAGCGGTAGCCAAGAGACCCAGTACTTC | CASSLASGSQETQYF
TRBJ2-2 | NA | once | TRBV5-1 | TGCGCCAGCAGCTTGGGATCCGGGCCGAACACCGGGGAGCTGTTTTTT | CASSLGSGPNTGELFF
TRBJ2-1 | NA | once | TRBV6-1 | TGTGCCAGCAGTGTGGGGGCGAGAGTCACCTACAATGAGCAGTTCTTC | CASSVGARVTYNEQFF
TRBJ2-1 | TRBD2 | NA | TRBV7-8 | TGTGCCAGCAGCTTAGTAATAGCGGGGTACAATGAGCAGTTCTTC | CASSLVIAGYNEQFF
TRBJ2-2 | TRBD2 | NA | TRBV12-5 | TGTGCTAGTGGTTTACGACTAGCGGCCAACACCGGGGAGCTGTTTTTT | CASGLRLAANTGELFF
TRBJ1-1 | NA | NA | TRBV7-3 | TGTGCCAGCAGCTTAAGGCCCCTGGGGGGGGCGGTGAACACTGAAGCTTTCTTT | CASSLRPLGGAVNTEAFF
TRBJ1-5 | NA | few | TRBV3-1/TRBV3-2 | TGTGCCAGCAGCCAAGGGGGGGGAAACAATCAGCCCCAGCATTTT | CASSQGGGNNQPQHF
TRBJ2-3 | NA | NA | TRBV6-4 | TGTGCCAGCAGTGATGGGGCGAGGGGAGATACGCAGTATTTT | CASSDGARGDTQYF
TRBJ2-3 | NA | once | TRBV5-6 | TGTGCCAGCACCCTCGGTCCGACAGATACGCAGTATTTT | CASTLGPTDTQYF
TRBJ2-3 | NA | NA | TRBV10-3 | TGTGCCATCAGTGAGTCAGGGTTCGCAGATACGCAGTATTTT | CAISESGFADTQYF
TRBJ1-2 | NA | NA | TRBV5-1 | TGCGCCAGCAGAGAGCTGGACGGACCCATGCGATACACCTTC | CASRELDGPMRYTF
TRBJ2-2 | NA | NA | TRBV7-2 | TGTGCCAGCAGGAGGGGACCCGGGGAGCTGTTTTTT | CASRRGPGELFF
TRBJ2-7 | NA | NA | TRBV4-2 | TGTGCCAGCAGCCAGGCCCAAGTACAGGGTTCCGAGCAGTACTTC | CASSQAQVQGSEQYF
TRBJ1-6 | NA | once | TRBV18 | TGTGCCAGCTCACGGGAGGATTATTCACCCCTCCACTTT | CASSREDYSPLHF
TRBJ2-3 | NA | NA | TRBV2 | TGTGCCAGCAGCGACGAGTCGACTCCGTATTTT | CASSDESTPYF
TRBJ1-5 | NA | NA | TRBV6-2/TRBV6-3 | TGTGCCAGCAGTTACTCGAGGGGCATCACAGCTAGCAATCAGCCCCAGCATTTT | CASSYSRGITASNQPQHF
TRBJ2-2 | NA | NA | TRBV28 | TGTGCCAGCCGACGGAGCGCGAACACCGGGGAGCTGTTTTTT | CASRRSANTGELFF
TRBJ2-7 | NA | NA | TRBV27 | TGTGCCAGCAGTCTCGGGGCTAGCACCTACTACGAGCAGTACTTC | CASSLGASTYYEQYF
TRBJ2-3 | NA | NA | TRBV28 | TGTGCCAGCAGTTTACGACCTCGGGGAGATACGCAGTATTTT | CASSLRPRGDTQYF
TRBJ2-7 | NA | few | TRBV29-1 | TGCAGCGTTGAAGTGGGATACGAGCAGTACTTC | CSVEVGYEQYF
TRBJ1-1 | NA | NA | TRBV5-4 | TGTGCCAGCAGCTTGGAGAGGGCACGGGGGAACACTGAAGCTTTCTTT | CASSLERARGNTEAFF
TRBJ1-6 | NA | few | TRBV20-1 | TGCAGTGCTCCCGGGCCACCCCTCCACTTT | CSAPGPPLHF
TRBJ2-2 | NA | NA | TRBV24-1 | TGTGCCACCAGTGATTTACCCGGGGGCGGCACCGGGGAGCTGTTTTTT | CATSDLPGGGTGELFF
TRBJ1-5 | TRBD1 | NA | TRBV19 | TGTGCCAGCACTACCATCGGACAGGCGATTAGCAATCAGCCCCAGCATTTT | CASTTIGQAISNQPQHF
TRBJ1-6 | NA | NA | TRBV10-3 | TGTGCCATCAGTGAGAAGGGTAGCTCCTATAATTCACCCCTCCACTTT | CAISEKGSSYNSPLHF
TRBJ1-2 | NA | once | TRBV30 | TGTGCCTGGAGTGTGAGGGCTAACTATGGCTACACCTTC | CAWSVRANYGYTF
TRBJ2-2 | TRBD2 | NA | TRBV28 | TGTGCCAGCAATGGGCGGGAGTTTGCCGGGGAGCTGTTTTTT | CASNGREFAGELFF
TRBJ2-3 | TRBD2 | NA | TRBV5-1 | TGCGCCTCACACCTGGGAGGACTAGCGGGCACAGATACGCAGTATTTT | CASHLGGLAGTDTQYF
TRBJ1-2 | NA | NA | TRBV28 | TGTGCCAGCAGTTCCACCCTGAGAGGCCCCCCCTACACCTTC | CASSSTLRGPPYTF